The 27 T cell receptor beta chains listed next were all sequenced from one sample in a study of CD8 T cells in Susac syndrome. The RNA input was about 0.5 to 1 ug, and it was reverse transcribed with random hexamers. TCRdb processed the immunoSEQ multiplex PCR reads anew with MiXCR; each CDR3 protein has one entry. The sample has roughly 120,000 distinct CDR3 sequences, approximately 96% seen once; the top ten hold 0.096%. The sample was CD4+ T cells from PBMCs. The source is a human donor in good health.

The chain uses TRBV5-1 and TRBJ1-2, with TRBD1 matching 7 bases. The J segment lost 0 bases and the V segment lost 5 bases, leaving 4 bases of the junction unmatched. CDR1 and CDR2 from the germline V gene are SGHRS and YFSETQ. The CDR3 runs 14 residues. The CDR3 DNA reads TGCGCCAGCAGTTCCGGGACAGCTAACTATGGCTACACCTTC. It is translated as CASSSGTANYGYTF.

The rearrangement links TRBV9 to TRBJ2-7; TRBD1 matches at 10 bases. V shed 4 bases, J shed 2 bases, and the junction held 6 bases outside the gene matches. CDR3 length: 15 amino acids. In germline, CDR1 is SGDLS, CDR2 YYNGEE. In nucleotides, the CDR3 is TGTGCCAGCAGCCCCCAAGGACAGGGGGCCTACGAGCAGTACTTC. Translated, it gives CASSPQGQGAYEQYF.

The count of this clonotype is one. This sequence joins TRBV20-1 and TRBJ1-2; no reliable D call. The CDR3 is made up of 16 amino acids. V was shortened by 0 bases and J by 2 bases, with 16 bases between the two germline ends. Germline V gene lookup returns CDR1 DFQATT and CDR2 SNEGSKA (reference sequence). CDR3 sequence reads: CSARDKGLLRNYGYTF. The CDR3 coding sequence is TGCAGTGCTAGAGATAAAGGGCTCCTCCGGAACTATGGCTACACCTTC.

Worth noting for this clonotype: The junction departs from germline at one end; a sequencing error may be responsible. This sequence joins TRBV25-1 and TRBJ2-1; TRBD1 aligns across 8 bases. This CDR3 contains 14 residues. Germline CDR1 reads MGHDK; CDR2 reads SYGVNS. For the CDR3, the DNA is TGTGCCAACAGTGAAATCGGGGCAGGGGGCAAGCAGTTCTTC. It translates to CANSEIGAGGKQFF.

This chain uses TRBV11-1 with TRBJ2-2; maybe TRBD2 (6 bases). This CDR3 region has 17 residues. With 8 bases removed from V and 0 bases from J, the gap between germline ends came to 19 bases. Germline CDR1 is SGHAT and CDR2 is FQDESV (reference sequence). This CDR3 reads CASPRKRASANTGELFF. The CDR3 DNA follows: TGTGCCAGCCCTCGCAAGCGGGCTTCCGCGAACACCGGGGAGCTGTTTTTT.

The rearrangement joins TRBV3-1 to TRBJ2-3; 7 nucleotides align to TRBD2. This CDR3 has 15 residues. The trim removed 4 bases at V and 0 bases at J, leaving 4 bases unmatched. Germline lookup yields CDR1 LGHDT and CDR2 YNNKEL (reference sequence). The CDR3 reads CASSLRLASTDTQYF. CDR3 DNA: TGTGCCAGCAGCCTCCGACTAGCAAGCACAGATACGCAGTATTTT.

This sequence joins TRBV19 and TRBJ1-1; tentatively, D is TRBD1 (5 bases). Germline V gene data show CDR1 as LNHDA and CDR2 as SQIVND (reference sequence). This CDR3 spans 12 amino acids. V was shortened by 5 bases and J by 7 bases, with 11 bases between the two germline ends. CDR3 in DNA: TGTGCCAGTAGTGTCCGGGGGATTGAAGCTTTCTTT. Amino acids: CASSVRGIEAFF.

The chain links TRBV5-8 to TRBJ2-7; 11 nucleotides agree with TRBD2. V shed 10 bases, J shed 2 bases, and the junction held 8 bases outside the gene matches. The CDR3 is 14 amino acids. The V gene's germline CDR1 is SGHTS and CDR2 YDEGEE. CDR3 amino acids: CAGKIAGGPYEQYF. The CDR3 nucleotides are TGTGCCGGCAAGATAGCGGGAGGGCCCTACGAGCAGTACTTC.

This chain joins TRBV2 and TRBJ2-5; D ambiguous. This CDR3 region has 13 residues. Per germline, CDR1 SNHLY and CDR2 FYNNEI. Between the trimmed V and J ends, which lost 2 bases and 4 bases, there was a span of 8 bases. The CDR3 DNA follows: TGTGCCAGCAGTGAACGTCGGGTAGAGACCCAGTACTTC. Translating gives CASSERRVETQYF. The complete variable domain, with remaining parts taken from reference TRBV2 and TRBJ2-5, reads EPEVTQTPSHQVTQMGQEVILRCVPISNHLYFYWYRQILGQKVEFLVSFYNNEISEKSEIFDDQFSVERPDGSNFTLKIRSTKLEDSAMYFCASSERRVETQYFGPGTRLLVL.

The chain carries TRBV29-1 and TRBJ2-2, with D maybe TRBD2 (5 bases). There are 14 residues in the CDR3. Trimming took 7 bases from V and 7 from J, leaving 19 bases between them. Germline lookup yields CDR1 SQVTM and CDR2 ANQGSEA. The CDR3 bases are TGCAGCGCCCAACGGACTGAACGAGGCGGGGAGCTGTTTTTT. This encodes CSAQRTERGGELFF.

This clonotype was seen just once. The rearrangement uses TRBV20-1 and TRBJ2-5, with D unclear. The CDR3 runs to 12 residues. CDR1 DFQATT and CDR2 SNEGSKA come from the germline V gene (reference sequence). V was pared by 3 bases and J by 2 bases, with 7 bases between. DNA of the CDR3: TGCAGTGCTAGGTTGCAGCAAGAGACCCAGTACTTC. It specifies CSARLQQETQYF.

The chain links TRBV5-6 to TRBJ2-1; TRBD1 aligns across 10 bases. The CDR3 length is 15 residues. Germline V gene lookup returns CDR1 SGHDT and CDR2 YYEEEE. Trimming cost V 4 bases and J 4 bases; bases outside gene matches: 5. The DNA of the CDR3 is TGTGCCAGCAGCGCAGACAGGGGGCGGTACAATGAGCAGTTCTTC. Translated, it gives CASSADRGRYNEQFF.

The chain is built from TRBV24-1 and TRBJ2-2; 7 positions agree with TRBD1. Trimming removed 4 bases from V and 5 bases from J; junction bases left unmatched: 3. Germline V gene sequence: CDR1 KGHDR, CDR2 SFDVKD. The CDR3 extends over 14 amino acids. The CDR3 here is CATSEPTGTGELFF. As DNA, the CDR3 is TGTGCCACCAGTGAACCGACAGGGACCGGGGAGCTGTTTTTT.

As DNA, the CDR3 is TGTGCCAGCAGCGTTTCGGAATACACTGAAGCTTTCTTT. Its protein is CASSVSEYTEAFF. The V gene is TRBV9, the J gene TRBJ1-1, with no clear D. The CDR3 has 13 residues. V lost 2 bases, J lost 3 bases, and 8 bases lay in between. Germline V gives CDR1 SGDLS, CDR2 YYNGEE.

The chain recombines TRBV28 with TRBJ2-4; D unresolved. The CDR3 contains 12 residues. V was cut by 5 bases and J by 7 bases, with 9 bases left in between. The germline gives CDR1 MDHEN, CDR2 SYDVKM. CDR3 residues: CASSAPVNIQYF. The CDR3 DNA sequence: TGTGCCAGCAGTGCCCCGGTGAACATTCAGTACTTC.

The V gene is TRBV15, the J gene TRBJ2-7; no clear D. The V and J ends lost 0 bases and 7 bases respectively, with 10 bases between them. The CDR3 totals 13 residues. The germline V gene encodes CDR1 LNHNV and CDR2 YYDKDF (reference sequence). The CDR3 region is CATSRDASREQYF. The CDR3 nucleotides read TGTGCCACCAGCAGAGACGCCTCACGTGAGCAGTACTTC.

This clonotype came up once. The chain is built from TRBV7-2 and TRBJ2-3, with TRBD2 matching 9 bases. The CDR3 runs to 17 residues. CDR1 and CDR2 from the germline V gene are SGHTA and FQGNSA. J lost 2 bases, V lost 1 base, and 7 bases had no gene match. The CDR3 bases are TGTGCCAGCAGCTTAGGCGGGGGGGTTCGATCCACAGATACGCAGTATTTT. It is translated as CASSLGGGVRSTDTQYF. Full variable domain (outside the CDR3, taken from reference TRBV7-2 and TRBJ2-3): GAGVSQSPSNKVTEKGKDVELRCDPISGHTALYWYRQSLGQGLEFLIYFQGNSAPDKSGLPSDRFSAERTGGSVSTLTIQRTQQEDSAVYLCASSLGGGVRSTDTQYFGPGTRLTVL.

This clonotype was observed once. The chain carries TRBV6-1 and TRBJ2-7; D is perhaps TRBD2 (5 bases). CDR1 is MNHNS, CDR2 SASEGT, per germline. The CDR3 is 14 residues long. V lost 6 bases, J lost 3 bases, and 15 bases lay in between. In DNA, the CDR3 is TGTGCCAGCAGACCGGGATTCCCGAACTACGAGCAGTACTTC. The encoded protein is CASRPGFPNYEQYF.

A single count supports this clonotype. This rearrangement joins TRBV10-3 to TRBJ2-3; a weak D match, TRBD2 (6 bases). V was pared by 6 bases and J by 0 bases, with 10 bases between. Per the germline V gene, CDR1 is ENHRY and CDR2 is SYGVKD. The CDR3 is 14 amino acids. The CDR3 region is CAISPLASTDTQYF. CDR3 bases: TGTGCCATCAGCCCCCTAGCGAGCACAGATACGCAGTATTTT.

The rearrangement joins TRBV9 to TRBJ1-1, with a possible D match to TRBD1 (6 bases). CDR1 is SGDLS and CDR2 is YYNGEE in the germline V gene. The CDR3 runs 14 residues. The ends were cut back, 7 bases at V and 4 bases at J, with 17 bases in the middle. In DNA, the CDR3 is TGTGCCAGCTCCAACCAACAGGGTGGCACTGAAGCTTTCTTT. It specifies CASSNQQGGTEAFF.

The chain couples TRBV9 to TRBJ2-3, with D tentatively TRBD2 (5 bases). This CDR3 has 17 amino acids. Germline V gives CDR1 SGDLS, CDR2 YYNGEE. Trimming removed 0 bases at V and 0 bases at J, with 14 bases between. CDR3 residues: CASSVAGLGPSTDTQYF. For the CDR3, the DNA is TGTGCCAGCAGCGTAGCGGGGTTAGGGCCTAGCACAGATACGCAGTATTTT.

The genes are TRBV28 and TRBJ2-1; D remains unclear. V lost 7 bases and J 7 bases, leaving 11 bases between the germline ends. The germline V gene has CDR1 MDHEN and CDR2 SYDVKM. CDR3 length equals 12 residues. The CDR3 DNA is TGTGCCAGCACTCTTCCCGGAAATGAGCAGTTCTTC. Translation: CASTLPGNEQFF. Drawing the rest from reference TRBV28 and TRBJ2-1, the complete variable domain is DVKVTQSSRYLVKRTGEKVFLECVQDMDHENMFWYRQDPGLGLRLIYFSYDVKMKEKGDIPEGYSVSREKKERFSLILESASTNQTSMYLCASTLPGNEQFFGPGTRLTVL.

CDR3 residues: CASSQDSGTNNNEQFF. Written as DNA, the CDR3 is TGTGCCAGCAGCCAAGATAGTGGGACTAACAACAATGAGCAGTTCTTC. The chain joins TRBV3-1 to TRBJ2-1; the match to TRBD2 covers 7 bases. The length of the CDR3 is 16 residues. CDR1 and CDR2 (germline): LGHDT, YNNKEL (reference sequence). V lost 0 bases to trimming and J lost 5 bases; unmatched junction nucleotides: 7.

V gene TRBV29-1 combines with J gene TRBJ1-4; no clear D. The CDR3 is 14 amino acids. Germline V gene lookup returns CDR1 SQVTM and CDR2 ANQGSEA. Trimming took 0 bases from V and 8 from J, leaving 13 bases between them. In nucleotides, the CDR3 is TGCAGCGTTGAAGATCTTACTGCTCGAGAAAAACTGTTTTTT. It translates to CSVEDLTAREKLFF.

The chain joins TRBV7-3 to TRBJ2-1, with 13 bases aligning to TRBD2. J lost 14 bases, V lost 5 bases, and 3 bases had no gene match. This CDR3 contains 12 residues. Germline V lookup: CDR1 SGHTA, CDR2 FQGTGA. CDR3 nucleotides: TGTGCCAGCAGCACTAGCGGGGGGGCTGAGTTCTTC. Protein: CASSTSGGAEFF.

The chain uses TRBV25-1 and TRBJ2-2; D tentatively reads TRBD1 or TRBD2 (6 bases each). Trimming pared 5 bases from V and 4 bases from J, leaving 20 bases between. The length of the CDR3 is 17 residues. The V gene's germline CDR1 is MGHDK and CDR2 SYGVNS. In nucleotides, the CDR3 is TGTGCCAGCAGTCTAGATTCGGGGGCGCGTGTCACCGGGGAGCTGTTTTTT. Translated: CASSLDSGARVTGELFF.

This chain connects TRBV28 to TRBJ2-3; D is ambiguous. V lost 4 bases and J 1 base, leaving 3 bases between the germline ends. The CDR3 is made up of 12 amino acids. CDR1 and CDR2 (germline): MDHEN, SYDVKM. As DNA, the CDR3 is TGTGCCAGCAGTTCCCGCACAGATACGCAGTATTTT. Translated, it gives CASSSRTDTQYF.